The clone carrying this TCR beta chain was observed many times. What it binds is not known. The CDR3 length is 20 residues. V was clipped by 0 bases and J by 2 bases; unmatched bases: 9. Germline assignment: CDR1 KGHDR and CDR2 SFDVKD. This record comes from a study of T cell repertoires in cytomegalovirus infection. Study-level background: Both CMV infection and a matching HLA type were indicated by public TCR beta signatures.

Overall study findings and caveats: HLA-C-restricted, CMV-specific TCR beta clonotypes were dominant ex vivo.

TCRdb reanalysed the reads using MiXCR and keeps one entry per CDR3 protein. This repertoire shows 250,000 or so distinct CDR3 sequences, roughly an eighth found once; its top ten account for about 1.5%. The chain recombines TRBV24-1 with TRBJ2-1, with 13 bases lining up with TRBD2. This clonotype was obtained from a human donor in good health (CMV status not recorded). Some clones in this sample may be carry-over from other donors' samples. The specimen sequenced was PBMCs. This chain's CDR3 is CATSDLKGRGLAGAYNEQFF. The CDR3 nucleotides are TGTGCCACCAGTGATTTGAAGGGGCGAGGACTAGCGGGGGCCTACAATGAGCAGTTCTTC.